Listed below are T cell receptor beta chains from one sample, sequenced in a study of human T cells and chemical hapten exposure. TCRdb re-derived calls from the RACE reads in MiXCR, one entry per CDR3 protein. The table shows roughly 100,000 distinct CDR3 sequences, with nearly 35% occurring only once. Sample: whole blood, taken in connection with sensitization to the hapten diphenylcyclopropenone (DPC). Receptors were obtained from a man aged 40-55 years with alopecia areata. Some clones in this sample may be carry-over from other donors' samples. The CDR3 runs from the conserved cysteine through the conserved F or W. Each record gives: J gene, V gene, clone size, CDR3 protein. Part of the rows lack a size; the others show once, few, many or a class for expanded clones.

TRBJ2-1 TRBV20-1 few CSGTSGTNEQFF
TRBJ2-1 TRBV7-9 . CASSYREGAYNEQFF
TRBJ1-1 TRBV6-5 few CASSTLGVNTEAFF
TRBJ1-5 TRBV21-1 . CASRPGVYINQPQHF
TRBJ2-5 TRBV28 few CASSSSGTPQETQYF
TRBJ2-3 TRBV10-3 few CAISASAGGSFTDTQYF
TRBJ2-3 TRBV21-1 few CASPWARGGVGTDTQYF
TRBJ1-2 TRBV27 . CASRRAGLDYGYTF
TRBJ2-3 TRBV29-1 few CSAVDSQVSTDTQYF
TRBJ2-3 TRBV4-3 few CASSQEGGLFGTDTQYF
TRBJ1-1 TRBV24-1 . CATSGEFTEAFF
TRBJ2-3 TRBV9 few CASSPRSGTQYF
TRBJ2-3 TRBV29-1 . CSVEDLWTVSTDTQYF
TRBJ2-3 TRBV24-1 many CATRSGAGTDTQYF
TRBJ2-3 TRBV18 . CASSPEAGNWDTQYF
TRBJ2-3 TRBV10-3 . CGTSGGTDTQYF
TRBJ2-3 TRBV12-3/TRBV12-4 . CASSVGTGASTDTQYF
TRBJ2-5 TRBV20-1 . CSAHWQASLKTQYF
TRBJ2-4 TRBV20-1 few CSALHGGNIQYF
TRBJ2-1 TRBV6-5 . CASSYLASAPLGEQFF
TRBJ2-3 TRBV20-1 . CSAPGLAGDTQYF
TRBJ2-3 TRBV12-3/TRBV12-4 . CASKPRGGSPPTDTQYF
TRBJ2-1 TRBV7-9 . CASSSSGSRGNEQFF
TRBJ2-6 TRBV6-5 . CASSYRGQRLSGANVLTF
TRBJ1-5 TRBV6-1 few CATRVPGQVVNQPQHF
TRBJ2-5 TRBV6-6 . CASSAYQETQYF
TRBJ2-2 TRBV24-1 few CATSPEGRILNTGELFF
TRBJ1-2 TRBV18 . CASSPVTRDGYTF
TRBJ2-4 TRBV27 few CASSSSKNIQYF
TRBJ2-2 TRBV10-3 . CAISETSRGGKTGELFF
TRBJ1-3 TRBV5-1 . CASSLNRGRDNSGNTIYF
TRBJ2-5 TRBV30 . CAWSRGEETQYF
TRBJ2-1 TRBV15 few CATSRSGASHNEQFF
TRBJ2-6 TRBV7-7 once CASSLETGFSGANVLTF
TRBJ2-7 TRBV10-3 . CAISEKRQGSYEQYF
TRBJ2-3 TRBV20-1 . CSARGGADTQYF
TRBJ1-6 TRBV28 . CASTLQGWEINSPLHF
TRBJ2-1 TRBV20-1 few CSAIYLAGEQFF
TRBJ1-1 TRBV7-8 few CASSGWMTGLGTEAFF
TRBJ1-5 TRBV12-3/TRBV12-4 . CASSLINNQPQHF
TRBJ2-3 TRBV20-1 . CSAPGLAGEAQYF
TRBJ1-2 TRBV6-6 . CASRKPGTGRLRDYGYTF
TRBJ2-1 TRBV24-1 . CATSASNEQFF
TRBJ2-3 TRBV6-2/TRBV6-3 few CASSLDRVASDTQYF